The following is a T cell receptor beta chain sequence with its context. The antigen remains unidentified. One entry per CDR3 protein results from TCRdb running MiXCR on the multiplex PCR reads. Among a few hundred thousand distinct CDR3 sequences, around 34% were seen once, and the ten largest hold approximately 3.6%. These data come from a study of breast tumors, draining lymph nodes, adjacent tissues. Study outcomes and limitations: Most tumor T cells seemingly derive from lymph node, then expand in tumor.

Breast cancer patients provided tissue from their axillary draining lymph nodes. This receptor was identified in a female donor with breast cancer. Some clones in this sample may be carry-over from other donors' samples. The sample taken for sequencing was axillary lymph node tissue.

The DNA for the CDR3 is TGTGCCACCAGTGATTTCGGGACAGGGGAGTATGGCTACACCTTC. Protein sequence: CATSDFGTGEYGYTF. The chain employs TRBV24-1 and TRBJ1-2; 10 nucleotides line up with TRBD1. This CDR3 is built from 15 residues. Trimming removed 1 base from V and 5 bases from J; junction bases left unmatched: 3. CDR1 and CDR2 (germline): KGHDR, SFDVKD.